Listed below are T cell receptor beta chains from one sample, sequenced in a study of CD8 T cells in Susac syndrome. TCRdb reprocessed the immunoSEQ multiplex PCR reads via MiXCR and lists one record per CDR3 protein. The sample holds 150,000 to 200,000 distinct CDR3 sequences, approximately 94% seen once. Sequenced input: CD4+ T cells from PBMCs. The receptors were gathered from a human donor with Susac syndrome. CDR3s include the opening cysteine and the closing phenylalanine or tryptophan. Fields, in order: J gene, D gene, clone size, CDR3 length, V gene, CDR3 DNA, CDR3 protein. D genes are given only for firm matches. The size of a clone is reported for some rows only, either as once, few or many, or as a class for expanded clones.

J gene: TRBJ1-2; D gene: .; clone size: .; CDR3 length: 14; V gene: TRBV18; CDR3 DNA: TGTGCCAGCTCACCAGGGCCCACTCTTGGTGGCTACACCTTC; CDR3 protein: CASSPGPTLGGYTF
J gene: TRBJ2-1; D gene: .; clone size: .; CDR3 length: 14; V gene: TRBV20-1; CDR3 DNA: TGCAGTGCTAGAGATGAAGGGGGGGCCCATGAGCAGTTCTTC; CDR3 protein: CSARDEGGAHEQFF
J gene: TRBJ1-6; D gene: TRBD1; clone size: .; CDR3 length: 15; V gene: TRBV5-1; CDR3 DNA: TGCGCCAGCGGCACCCCGGACAGGGAAAATTCACCCCTCCACTTT; CDR3 protein: CASGTPDRENSPLHF
J gene: TRBJ1-5; D gene: TRBD1; clone size: .; CDR3 length: 13; V gene: TRBV6-2/TRBV6-3; CDR3 DNA: TGTGCCAGCAGGGACAGGGTTGATCAGCCCCAGCATTTT; CDR3 protein: CASRDRVDQPQHF
J gene: TRBJ1-2; D gene: TRBD1; clone size: .; CDR3 length: 14; V gene: TRBV6-5; CDR3 DNA: TGTGCCAGCTGTGGGACAGGACCCCGATATGGCTACACCTTC; CDR3 protein: CASCGTGPRYGYTF
J gene: TRBJ1-2; D gene: .; clone size: .; CDR3 length: 15; V gene: TRBV6-5; CDR3 DNA: TGTGCCAGCAGCGGGGGAAAACCTGGGGACTATGGCTACACCTTC; CDR3 protein: CASSGGKPGDYGYTF
J gene: TRBJ2-2; D gene: .; clone size: .; CDR3 length: 13; V gene: TRBV3-1; CDR3 DNA: TGTGCCAGCAGCCAAACTTTCACCGGGGAGCTGTTTTTT; CDR3 protein: CASSQTFTGELFF
J gene: TRBJ2-3; D gene: TRBD2; clone size: .; CDR3 length: 15; V gene: TRBV7-2; CDR3 DNA: TGTGCCAGCAGCCGGACTAGCGGGGCGACAGATACGCAGTATTTT; CDR3 protein: CASSRTSGATDTQYF
J gene: TRBJ1-1; D gene: TRBD1; clone size: .; CDR3 length: 14; V gene: TRBV29-1; CDR3 DNA: TGCAGCGTGCGTCTCGACAGGGGTAACACTGAAGCTTTCTTT; CDR3 protein: CSVRLDRGNTEAFF
J gene: TRBJ2-1; D gene: .; clone size: .; CDR3 length: 16; V gene: TRBV9; CDR3 DNA: TGTGCCAGCAGCCCGCAGTTGGGGGGCTCCTACAATGAGCAGTTCTTC; CDR3 protein: CASSPQLGGSYNEQFF
J gene: TRBJ1-1; D gene: .; clone size: .; CDR3 length: 11; V gene: TRBV27; CDR3 DNA: TGTGCCAGCAGTTTATGGGGGCGAGCTTTCTTT; CDR3 protein: CASSLWGRAFF
J gene: TRBJ2-3; D gene: .; clone size: .; CDR3 length: 11; V gene: TRBV2; CDR3 DNA: TGTGCCAGCATCCGGGTAGATACGCAGTATTTT; CDR3 protein: CASIRVDTQYF
J gene: TRBJ2-3; D gene: TRBD1; clone size: .; CDR3 length: 13; V gene: TRBV6-4; CDR3 DNA: TGTGCCAGCAGCCTAACAGGGGCAGATACGCAGTATTTT; CDR3 protein: CASSLTGADTQYF
J gene: TRBJ1-2; D gene: TRBD1; clone size: .; CDR3 length: 12; V gene: TRBV20-1; CDR3 DNA: TGCAGTGCCGTCGACAGGGGGTTTGGCTACACCTTC; CDR3 protein: CSAVDRGFGYTF
J gene: TRBJ1-3; D gene: .; clone size: .; CDR3 length: 15; V gene: TRBV15; CDR3 DNA: TGTGCCACCGCACAGGATGGGGATTCTGGAAACACCATATATTTT; CDR3 protein: CATAQDGDSGNTIYF
J gene: TRBJ1-4; D gene: TRBD1; clone size: .; CDR3 length: 14; V gene: TRBV20-1; CDR3 DNA: TGCAGTGCCCATGGGACAGTCGGTCGTGAAAAACTGTTTTTT; CDR3 protein: CSAHGTVGREKLFF
J gene: TRBJ2-7; D gene: .; clone size: .; CDR3 length: 13; V gene: TRBV5-6; CDR3 DNA: TGTGCCAGCAGCAATCCCCCATCCTACGAGCAGTACTTC; CDR3 protein: CASSNPPSYEQYF
J gene: TRBJ1-5; D gene: .; clone size: .; CDR3 length: 13; V gene: TRBV29-1; CDR3 DNA: TGCAGCGTTATTACAGGTAGCAATCAGCCCCAGCATTTT; CDR3 protein: CSVITGSNQPQHF
J gene: TRBJ2-6; D gene: .; clone size: .; CDR3 length: 15; V gene: TRBV7-2; CDR3 DNA: TGTGCCAGCAGCTTAGGAGGGCAGGGGGCCAACGTCCTGACTTTC; CDR3 protein: CASSLGGQGANVLTF
J gene: TRBJ2-5; D gene: .; clone size: .; CDR3 length: 13; V gene: TRBV7-2; CDR3 DNA: TGTGCCAGCAGCTTAGCCACCAACTCTGCCCAGTACTTC; CDR3 protein: CASSLATNSAQYF
J gene: TRBJ1-1; D gene: TRBD1; clone size: .; CDR3 length: 13; V gene: TRBV20-1; CDR3 DNA: TGCAGTGCCGGGGACAGGGGGAACACTGAAGCTTTCTTT; CDR3 protein: CSAGDRGNTEAFF
J gene: TRBJ2-7; D gene: TRBD1; clone size: .; CDR3 length: 14; V gene: TRBV12-3/TRBV12-4; CDR3 DNA: TGTGCCAGCAGTCCCACCCGACAGGGGTACGAGCAGTACTTC; CDR3 protein: CASSPTRQGYEQYF
J gene: TRBJ1-2; D gene: TRBD1; clone size: .; CDR3 length: 14; V gene: TRBV20-1; CDR3 DNA: TGCAGTGCCCGGACAGGGGGAAACATCTATGGCTACACCTTC; CDR3 protein: CSARTGGNIYGYTF
J gene: TRBJ1-6; D gene: .; clone size: .; CDR3 length: 13; V gene: TRBV7-9; CDR3 DNA: TGTGCCAGCAGCCAGCAGGACGGTTCACCCCTCCACTTT; CDR3 protein: CASSQQDGSPLHF
J gene: TRBJ2-3; D gene: .; clone size: few; CDR3 length: 14; V gene: TRBV11-2; CDR3 DNA: TGTGCCAGCAGTCTAGGGAGTAGCACAGATACGCAGTATTTT; CDR3 protein: CASSLGSSTDTQYF
J gene: TRBJ2-7; D gene: .; clone size: .; CDR3 length: 11; V gene: TRBV20-1; CDR3 DNA: TGCAGTGCTAGAGAGGCCTACGAGCAGTACTTC; CDR3 protein: CSAREAYEQYF
J gene: TRBJ2-3; D gene: .; clone size: .; CDR3 length: 12; V gene: TRBV3-1; CDR3 DNA: TGTGCCAGCAGCCAAGGGACTGAGACGCAGTATTTT; CDR3 protein: CASSQGTETQYF
J gene: TRBJ2-4; D gene: TRBD1; clone size: .; CDR3 length: 15; V gene: TRBV3-1; CDR3 DNA: TGTGCCAGCAGCCCAGGGGGCAGTGCCAAAAACATTCAGTACTTC; CDR3 protein: CASSPGGSAKNIQYF
J gene: TRBJ2-6; D gene: .; clone size: once; CDR3 length: 14; V gene: TRBV5-4; CDR3 DNA: TGTGCCAGCAGCGACCGCTCTGGGGCCAACGTCCTGACTTTC; CDR3 protein: CASSDRSGANVLTF
J gene: TRBJ1-1; D gene: .; clone size: .; CDR3 length: 14; V gene: TRBV10-3; CDR3 DNA: TGTGCCATCTGCGCGGGGGGCTTGAACACTGAAGCTTTCTTT; CDR3 protein: CAICAGGLNTEAFF
J gene: TRBJ1-1; D gene: .; clone size: .; CDR3 length: 13; V gene: TRBV2; CDR3 DNA: TGTGCCAGCACCACGGTGTTGAACACTGAAGCTTTCTTT; CDR3 protein: CASTTVLNTEAFF
J gene: TRBJ1-1; D gene: TRBD1; clone size: once; CDR3 length: 16; V gene: TRBV18; CDR3 DNA: TGTGCCAGCTCACCACCCGCCAGGGGGGGAACCACTGAAGCTTTCTTT; CDR3 protein: CASSPPARGGTTEAFF
J gene: TRBJ2-1; D gene: TRBD1; clone size: .; CDR3 length: 12; V gene: TRBV19; CDR3 DNA: TGTGCCAGTAAACCCGAAGGGGGCGAGCAGTTCTTC; CDR3 protein: CASKPEGGEQFF
J gene: TRBJ2-5; D gene: .; clone size: .; CDR3 length: 12; V gene: TRBV15; CDR3 DNA: TGTGCCACCAGCAGTGAACGTGAGACCCAGTACTTC; CDR3 protein: CATSSERETQYF
J gene: TRBJ2-1; D gene: TRBD2; clone size: .; CDR3 length: 18; V gene: TRBV3-1; CDR3 DNA: TGTGCCAGCAGCAAGGGGACTAGCGGGGGGCTTTCCTACAATGAGCAGTTCTTC; CDR3 protein: CASSKGTSGGLSYNEQFF
J gene: TRBJ1-2; D gene: TRBD1; clone size: .; CDR3 length: 15; V gene: TRBV19; CDR3 DNA: TGTGCCAGTAGTACCTACCGGGACAGGGTTAATGGCTACACCTTC; CDR3 protein: CASSTYRDRVNGYTF
J gene: TRBJ2-7; D gene: TRBD2; clone size: .; CDR3 length: 16; V gene: TRBV20-1; CDR3 DNA: TGCAGTGCTAGAGAACTCCCCCGGGGGGGTCTAGGCGAGCAGTACTTC; CDR3 protein: CSARELPRGGLGEQYF
J gene: TRBJ2-7; D gene: .; clone size: .; CDR3 length: 16; V gene: TRBV21-1; CDR3 DNA: TGTGCCAGCAGCAAAGATAGAGTGGACAGGGAGTACGAGCAGTACTTC; CDR3 protein: CASSKDRVDREYEQYF
J gene: TRBJ2-4; D gene: .; clone size: .; CDR3 length: 13; V gene: TRBV29-1; CDR3 DNA: TGCAGCGTTGAAAGGGACACACAAAACATTCAGTACTTC; CDR3 protein: CSVERDTQNIQYF
J gene: TRBJ2-4; D gene: .; clone size: .; CDR3 length: 12; V gene: TRBV12-2; CDR3 DNA: TGTGCAGTTCTCCGGTTGCTAAACATTCAGTACTTC; CDR3 protein: CAVLRLLNIQYF
J gene: TRBJ2-1; D gene: TRBD1; clone size: .; CDR3 length: 14; V gene: TRBV4-3; CDR3 DNA: TGCGCCAGCAGCCCGGACAGGGGGTCATCGGAGCAGTTCTTC; CDR3 protein: CASSPDRGSSEQFF
J gene: TRBJ2-5; D gene: .; clone size: .; CDR3 length: 13; V gene: TRBV5-1; CDR3 DNA: TGCGCCAGCAGCGGACCCCTCCAAGAGACCCAGTACTTC; CDR3 protein: CASSGPLQETQYF
J gene: TRBJ2-1; D gene: TRBD2; clone size: .; CDR3 length: 14; V gene: TRBV7-2; CDR3 DNA: TGTGCCACCAAGCGGGGGGCCTCCTACAATGAGCAGTTCTTC; CDR3 protein: CATKRGASYNEQFF
J gene: TRBJ2-5; D gene: .; clone size: .; CDR3 length: 13; V gene: TRBV20-1; CDR3 DNA: TGCAGTGCTTCCGGACAAATACAAGAGACCCAGTACTTC; CDR3 protein: CSASGQIQETQYF
J gene: TRBJ1-3; D gene: .; clone size: .; CDR3 length: 13; V gene: TRBV12-3/TRBV12-4; CDR3 DNA: TGTGCCAGCAGTCTGGGGGGTGGAAACACCATATATTTT; CDR3 protein: CASSLGGGNTIYF
J gene: TRBJ2-5; D gene: TRBD2; clone size: .; CDR3 length: 15; V gene: TRBV6-1; CDR3 DNA: TGTGCCAGCAGTGGTCTAGCGGGGGGCCAAGAGACCCAGTACTTC; CDR3 protein: CASSGLAGGQETQYF
J gene: TRBJ1-1; D gene: .; clone size: .; CDR3 length: 16; V gene: TRBV5-1; CDR3 DNA: TGCGCCAGCAGCTTGACGAGCTTCGACTTGAACACTGAAGCTTTCTTT; CDR3 protein: CASSLTSFDLNTEAFF
J gene: TRBJ2-1; D gene: TRBD1; clone size: once; CDR3 length: 15; V gene: TRBV7-3; CDR3 DNA: TGTGCCAGCAGTCTCGACAGGGCTCGGTCCAATGAGCAGTTCTTC; CDR3 protein: CASSLDRARSNEQFF
J gene: TRBJ2-3; D gene: .; clone size: .; CDR3 length: 14; V gene: TRBV7-9; CDR3 DNA: TGTGCCAGCAGCTTAGATCCAGGCACAGATACGCAGTATTTT; CDR3 protein: CASSLDPGTDTQYF
J gene: TRBJ1-5; D gene: .; clone size: .; CDR3 length: 14; V gene: TRBV2; CDR3 DNA: TGTGCCAGCAGTCGGGACGGCGGGAATCAGCCCCAGCATTTT; CDR3 protein: CASSRDGGNQPQHF
J gene: TRBJ1-6; D gene: .; clone size: .; CDR3 length: 15; V gene: TRBV7-2; CDR3 DNA: TGTGCCAGCAGCTGGGGGCAGGGAAGGGAATCACCCCTCCACTTT; CDR3 protein: CASSWGQGRESPLHF
J gene: TRBJ2-7; D gene: TRBD2; clone size: .; CDR3 length: 16; V gene: TRBV7-2; CDR3 DNA: TGTGCCAGCAGCCCAGGGACTAGCGGACTCTCCTACGAGCAGTACTTC; CDR3 protein: CASSPGTSGLSYEQYF
J gene: TRBJ2-1; D gene: TRBD2; clone size: once; CDR3 length: 15; V gene: TRBV3-1; CDR3 DNA: TGTGCCAGCAGCCTCACTAGCGGGGGGGCGGGTGAGCAGTTCTTC; CDR3 protein: CASSLTSGGAGEQFF
J gene: TRBJ2-1; D gene: .; clone size: .; CDR3 length: 12; V gene: TRBV30; CDR3 DNA: TGTGCCTGGGGACAGCAATACAATGAGCAGTTCTTC; CDR3 protein: CAWGQQYNEQFF
J gene: TRBJ1-1; D gene: .; clone size: once; CDR3 length: 13; V gene: TRBV5-4; CDR3 DNA: TGTGCCAGCCTACTACAGGGCCAACATGGAGCTTTCTTT; CDR3 protein: CASLLQGQHGAFF
J gene: TRBJ2-7; D gene: .; clone size: .; CDR3 length: 13; V gene: TRBV25-1; CDR3 DNA: TGTGCCAGCAGTGGGGGGGGCGGGTACGAGCAGTACTTC; CDR3 protein: CASSGGGGYEQYF
J gene: TRBJ2-3; D gene: TRBD1; clone size: .; CDR3 length: 16; V gene: TRBV3-1; CDR3 DNA: TGTGCCAGCAGCCGAACCAACAGGGGAGTTTGGGATACGCAGTATTTT; CDR3 protein: CASSRTNRGVWDTQYF
J gene: TRBJ2-1; D gene: TRBD2; clone size: .; CDR3 length: 12; V gene: TRBV29-1; CDR3 DNA: TGCAGCGCTCGACTAGCGGGGGGGCCGGGGTTCTTC; CDR3 protein: CSARLAGGPGFF
J gene: TRBJ1-6; D gene: .; clone size: once; CDR3 length: 13; V gene: TRBV20-1; CDR3 DNA: TGCAGTGCTAGGGCGGACGGTAATTCACCCCTCCACTTT; CDR3 protein: CSARADGNSPLHF